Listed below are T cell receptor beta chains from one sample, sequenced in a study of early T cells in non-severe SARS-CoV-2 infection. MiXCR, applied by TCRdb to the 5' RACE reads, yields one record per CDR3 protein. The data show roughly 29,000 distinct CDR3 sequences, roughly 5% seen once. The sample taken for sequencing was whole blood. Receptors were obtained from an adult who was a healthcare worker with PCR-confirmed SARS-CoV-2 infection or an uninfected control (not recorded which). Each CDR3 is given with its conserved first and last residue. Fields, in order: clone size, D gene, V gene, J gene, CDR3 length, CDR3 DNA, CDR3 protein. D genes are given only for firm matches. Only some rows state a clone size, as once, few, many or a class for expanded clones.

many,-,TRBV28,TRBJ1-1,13,TGTGCCAGCAGTTTCAGGGTCCCGCCTGAAGCTTTCTTT,CASSFRVPPEAFF
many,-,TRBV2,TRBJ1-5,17,TGTGCCAGCGGTGGGGCCAACAGGGTGTCTGGCAATCAGCCCCAGCATTTT,CASGGANRVSGNQPQHF
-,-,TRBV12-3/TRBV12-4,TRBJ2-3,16,TGTGCCAGCAGTACCCCCGTGGGCAGCAGCACAGATACGCAGTATTTT,CASSTPVGSSTDTQYF
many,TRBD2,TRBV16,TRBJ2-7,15,TGTGCCAGCAGCCAATCTGGCGGGAGTCTCTACGAGCAGTACTTC,CASSQSGGSLYEQYF
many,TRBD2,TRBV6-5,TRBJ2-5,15,TGTGCCAGCAGTAGACTAGCGGGGTCCATTGGGACCCAGTACTTC,CASSRLAGSIGTQYF
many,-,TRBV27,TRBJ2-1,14,TGTGCCAGCAGTCCCTGGGGACTCTTGGATGAGCAGTTCTTC,CASSPWGLLDEQFF
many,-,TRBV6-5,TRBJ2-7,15,TGTGCCAGCAGTTACTCAAGGGCAGGGGCCTACGAGCAGTACTTC,CASSYSRAGAYEQYF
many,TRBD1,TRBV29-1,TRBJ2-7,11,TGCAGCGTGTCCCGGGACAGTTTCGAGTACTTC,CSVSRDSFEYF
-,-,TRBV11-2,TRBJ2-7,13,TGTGCCAGCAGGCTGGACAGCTACTACGAGCAGTACTTC,CASRLDSYYEQYF
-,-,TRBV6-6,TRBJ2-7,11,TGTGCCAGCAGGTACAGGGACGAGCAGTACTTC,CASRYRDEQYF
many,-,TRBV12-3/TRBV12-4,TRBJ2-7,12,TGTGCCAGCAGTTTTTCGTACTACGAGCAGTACTTC,CASSFSYYEQYF
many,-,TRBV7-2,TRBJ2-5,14,TGTGCCAGCAGCAAAGGACTGGTGCAAGAGACCCAGTACTTC,CASSKGLVQETQYF
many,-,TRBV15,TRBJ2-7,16,TGTGCCACCAGCAGAAACCCGAATCCAGGTACATACGAGCAGTACTTC,CATSRNPNPGTYEQYF
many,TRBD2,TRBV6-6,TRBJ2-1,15,TGTGCCAGCAGTTACAACGGGGGGGCCGTCAATGAGCAGTTCTTC,CASSYNGGAVNEQFF
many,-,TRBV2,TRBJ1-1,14,TGTGCCAGCAGTGCCCTTCAGGGAAAAACTGAAGCTTTCTTT,CASSALQGKTEAFF
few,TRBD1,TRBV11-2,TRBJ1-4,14,TGTGCCAGCAGCGCGGACAGGGCTAATGAAAAACTGTTTTTT,CASSADRANEKLFF
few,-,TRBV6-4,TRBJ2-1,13,TGTGCCAGCAGTGCGGGCGTGAACAATGAGCAGTTCTTC,CASSAGVNNEQFF
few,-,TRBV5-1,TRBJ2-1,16,TGCGCCAGCAGCCGGGATTATAGCGGCTCCTACAATGAGCAGTTCTTC,CASSRDYSGSYNEQFF
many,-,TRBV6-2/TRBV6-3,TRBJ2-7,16,TGTGCCAGCAGTTACTCGAATGGCAGAGGAGCCTACGAGCAGTACTTC,CASSYSNGRGAYEQYF
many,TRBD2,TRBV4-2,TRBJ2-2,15,TGTGCCAGCAGCCGACGCCGGGGGGATCCCGGGGAGCTGTTTTTT,CASSRRRGDPGELFF
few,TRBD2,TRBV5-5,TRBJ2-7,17,TGTGCCAGCAGCTTGGGACTAGCGGGGGGAACCTCCTACGAGCAGTACTTC,CASSLGLAGGTSYEQYF
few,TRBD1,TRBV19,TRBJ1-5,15,TGTGCCAGTAGGCCAGGGGGTTATAGCAATCAGCCCCAGCATTTT,CASRPGGYSNQPQHF
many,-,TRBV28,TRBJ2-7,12,TGTGCCAGCAGTTGGACGAACTACGAGCAGTACTTC,CASSWTNYEQYF
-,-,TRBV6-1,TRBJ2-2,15,TGTGCCAGCTCTGGAGGATACTTGAACACCGGGGAGCTGTTTTTT,CASSGGYLNTGELFF
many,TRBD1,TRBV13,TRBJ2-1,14,TGTGCCAGCAGCACAACGCACAGGGGCAATGAGCAGTTCTTC,CASSTTHRGNEQFF
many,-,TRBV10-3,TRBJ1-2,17,TGTGCCATCAGTGAGTCGACGGGGTACGGTACGAGCTATGGCTACACCTTC,CAISESTGYGTSYGYTF
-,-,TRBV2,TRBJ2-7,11,TGTGCCAGCGGTCTAGCGTGGGAGCAGTACTTC,CASGLAWEQYF
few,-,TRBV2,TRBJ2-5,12,TGTACCAGCAGTTGGGGGCGGGAGACCCAGTACTTC,CTSSWGRETQYF
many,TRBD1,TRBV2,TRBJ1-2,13,TGTGCCAGCAGCGGGACAGGGTTCAATGGCTACACCTTC,CASSGTGFNGYTF
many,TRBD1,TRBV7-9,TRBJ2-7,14,TGTGCCAGCAGTCGACAGGGTCAATCCTACGAGCAGTACTTC,CASSRQGQSYEQYF
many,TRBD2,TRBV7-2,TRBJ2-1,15,TGTGCCAGCAGCTTTACGATGGCGGGGGGGAATGAGCAGTTCTTC,CASSFTMAGGNEQFF
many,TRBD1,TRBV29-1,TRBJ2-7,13,TGCAGCGTTGCAGACAGGGTGGGCGGCGAGCAGTACTTC,CSVADRVGGEQYF
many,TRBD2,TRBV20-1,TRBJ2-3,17,TGCAGTGCTAGGGCCCCACTAGCGGGGGTTAGCACAGATACGCAGTATTTT,CSARAPLAGVSTDTQYF
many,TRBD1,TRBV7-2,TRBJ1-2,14,TGTGCCAGCAGCTTAGCGGGACAGGGATATGGCTACACCTTC,CASSLAGQGYGYTF
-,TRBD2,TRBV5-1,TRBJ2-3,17,TGCGCCAGCAGCTTGGCCGGGACTAGCGGGACCACAGATACGCAGTATTTT,CASSLAGTSGTTDTQYF
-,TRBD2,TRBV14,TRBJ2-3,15,TGTGCCAGCAGTCCTAGCGGGGGAGTCTTAACTACGCAGTATTTT,CASSPSGGVLTTQYF
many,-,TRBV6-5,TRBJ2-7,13,TGTGCCAGCAGTTACTCGCGCAATTACGAGCAGTACTTC,CASSYSRNYEQYF
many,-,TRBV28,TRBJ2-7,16,TGTGCCAGCACCTCCCCCGGCTCCTTGGCCTCCTACGAGCAGTACTTC,CASTSPGSLASYEQYF
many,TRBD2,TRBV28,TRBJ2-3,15,TGTGCCAGCAGTCTCGCCGGGACTAGCGGGCATACGCAGTATTTT,CASSLAGTSGHTQYF
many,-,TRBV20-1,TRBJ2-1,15,TGCAGTGCTAGAGATTTCCTCCCGGTCGACAATGAGCAGTTCTTC,CSARDFLPVDNEQFF
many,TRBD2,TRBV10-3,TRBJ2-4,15,TGTGCCATCAGTGACTACACTAGCGGGGTAAACATTCAGTACTTC,CAISDYTSGVNIQYF
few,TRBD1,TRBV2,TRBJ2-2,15,TGTGCCAGCAGTCCGTCCACAGGGGGGACCGGGGAGCTGTTTTTT,CASSPSTGGTGELFF
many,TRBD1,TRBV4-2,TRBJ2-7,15,TGTGCCAGCAGCCACCCGGGACAGGGTCTGGACGAGCAGTACTTC,CASSHPGQGLDEQYF
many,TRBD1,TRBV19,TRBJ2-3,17,TGTGCCAGTAGTATCCCAGGGACAGCTCGGGGCACAGATACGCAGTATTTT,CASSIPGTARGTDTQYF
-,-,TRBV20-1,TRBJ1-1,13,TGCAGTGCTAGAGCGCTCATGAACACTGAAGCTTTCTTT,CSARALMNTEAFF
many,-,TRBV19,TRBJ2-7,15,TGTGCCAGTAGTATCGCCCTTTGGACACGGGACGAGCAGTACTTC,CASSIALWTRDEQYF
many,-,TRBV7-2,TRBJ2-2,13,TGTGCCAGCAGCTTACTGACGACCGGGGAGCTGTTTTTT,CASSLLTTGELFF
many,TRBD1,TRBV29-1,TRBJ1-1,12,TGCAGCGCAGGACAGGGTAACACTGAAGCTTTCTTT,CSAGQGNTEAFF
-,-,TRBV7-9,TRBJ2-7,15,TGTGCCAGCAGCTCAGGCCCGACAGTCTCCTACGAGCAGTACTTC,CASSSGPTVSYEQYF
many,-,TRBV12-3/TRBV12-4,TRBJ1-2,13,TGTGCCAGCAGTCCTTCGGCAGACTATGGCTACACCTTC,CASSPSADYGYTF
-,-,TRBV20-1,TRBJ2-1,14,TGCAGTGCTAGAGACAGGGTGAATTACAATGAGCAGTTCTTC,CSARDRVNYNEQFF
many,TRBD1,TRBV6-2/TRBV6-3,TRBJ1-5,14,TGTGCCAGCAGGACAGGGTTGAGAAATCAGCCCCAGCATTTT,CASRTGLRNQPQHF
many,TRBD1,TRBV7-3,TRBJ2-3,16,TGTGCCAGCAGCCGTACCCGGGACAGGGGTACAGATACGCAGTATTTT,CASSRTRDRGTDTQYF